This TCR beta chain was documented in a study of blood T cells in healthy people across ages. Peripheral blood from each donor was collected in a volume of 8 to 10 milliliters. Through a sample-barcoded 5' primer and a J-beta primer mix, a second PCR was run for about 7 to 12 cycles. One entry per CDR3 protein results from TCRdb running MiXCR on the 5' RACE reads. The profile shows about 780,000 distinct CDR3 sequences, around half of them singletons. The receptor was isolated from an elderly man in good health. What was sequenced was blood.

The CDR3 nucleotides read TGTGCCAGCAGTTTAGCAGGGAGGCTCCGCGAGCAGTACTTC. As protein: CASSLAGRLREQYF. The gene calls are TRBV12-3 or TRBV12-4 and TRBJ2-5, with D possibly TRBD2 on 6 matching bases. The J call may be in error: the DNA end matches TRBJ2-7 better. There are 14 residues in the CDR3.